The text below deals with one T cell receptor beta chain. Its antigen remains unknown. The sample comes from a study of CD8 T cells in ankylosing spondylitis. Study-wide findings and caveats: Existing reports had already noted some motif variants in reactive arthritis synovial fluid and blood. Disease-linked clones bore a CD8+ phenotype and were relatively rare in peripheral blood. The study looked at matched synovial fluid samples from ankylosing spondylitis patients. Disease-linked clones were reported to be significantly enriched there.

After removal of 0 bases from V and 2 bases from J, the junction contained 4 bases not matched to a gene. Germline V gene lookup returns CDR1 LGHNA and CDR2 YSLEER. CDR3 length equals 16 residues. One entry per CDR3 protein results from TCRdb running MiXCR on the 5' RACE reads. The sample carries hundreds of thousands of distinct CDR3 sequences, 20% recorded once. The sequenced sample was blood, either unsorted or a sorted T cell fraction (not recorded which). The clonotype originates from a female donor with ankylosing spondylitis or in good health (not recorded which). The gene calls are TRBV4-3 and TRBJ2-3, with 8 bases identical to TRBD2. CDR3 nucleotide sequence: TGCGCCAGCAGCCAAGATACGGGAGGGCCCACAGATACGCAGTATTTT. Translation: CASSQDTGGPTDTQYF.